This T cell receptor beta chain originates from a study of blood T cell repertoires in COVID-19. Across the whole study: Samples taken during acute and convalescent COVID-19 were collected in the United States, Italy and Spain. PBMCs, B-cell-depleted T cells, or T cells provided the cDNA or gDNA that made up the material.

V trimming: 0 bases; J trimming: 5 bases; junction bases outside the gene matches: 3. Germline V CDR1 and CDR2: ENHRY, SYGVKD. The CDR3 is 14 residues long. Original methodology: Estimated nucleated cell counts came from reference gene primer amplification. Data came from immunoSEQ multiplex PCR; TCRdb stores just in-frame clones and leaves some out. V and J calls and clone size are as listed in that table; D and trimming were resolved from the DNA. The sample lists around 20,000 clones, around 89% occurring once. The sequenced sample was peripheral blood. V and J are TRBV10-3 and TRBJ2-5; 7 nucleotides match TRBD1. This sequence was found in a human donor with active COVID-19. The donor label of this sample is uncertain. CDR3 residues: CAISESTGTETQYF. The CDR3, as DNA: TGTGCCATCAGTGAGTCGACAGGGACGGAGACCCAGTACTTC.